The rows below give T cell receptor beta chains drawn from one sample of a study of technical replicates of blood from a few donors. Clones were read by immunoSEQ multiplex PCR, and TCRdb kept only the in-frame ones, dropping some. The table records more than 9,000 clones, approximately 94% of them present only once. Sequencing used PBMCs. These receptors were obtained from a human donor in good health. The CDR3 runs from the conserved cysteine through the conserved F or W. A D gene is named only where the DNA matches it firmly. Not all rows give a size; the values are once, few, many and, for expanded clones, a class.

j_call clone_size v_call d_call cdr3_nt cdr3_aa
TRBJ1-4 - TRBV9 - TGTGCCAGCAGCGTAGGCGGGTCGGACGAAAAACTGTTTTTT CASSVGGSDEKLFF
TRBJ1-4 - TRBV19 TRBD1 TGTGCCAGTAGGGGACAGGCGTTACTGTTTTTT CASRGQALLFF
TRBJ2-3 - TRBV11-2 - TGTGCCAGCAGCTTAACGCGAGGCACAGATACGCAGTATTTT CASSLTRGTDTQYF
TRBJ2-1 - TRBV2 TRBD2 TGTGCCAGCAGCGGGGGACTAGCGGGACTTTCCTACAATGAGCAGTTCTTC CASSGGLAGLSYNEQFF
TRBJ2-7 - TRBV11-2 TRBD2 TGTGCCAGCAGCTTAGAGGCAAGCGGGAGGGAAACCTACGAGCAGTACTTC CASSLEASGRETYEQYF
TRBJ2-5 - TRBV19 TRBD2 TGTGCCAGTAGTCCAATTAGAGCGGGAGGAAGGCAAGAGACCCAGTACTTC CASSPIRAGGRQETQYF
TRBJ2-1 - TRBV27 - TGTGCCAGCAAGGACTTTAGCTCCTACAATGAGCAGTTCTTC CASKDFSSYNEQFF
TRBJ2-3 once TRBV25-1 TRBD2 TGTGCCAGCAGTGCCTCCGGGACTAGCGGGTTCACAGATACGCAGTATTTT CASSASGTSGFTDTQYF
TRBJ2-7 - TRBV2 - TGTGCCAGCAGCGCCTCAAGAGCGTCCTCTTCCTACGAGCAGTACTTC CASSASRASSSYEQYF
TRBJ2-3 - TRBV29-1 TRBD1 TGCAGCGTTGCCGAACAGGGGGATACGCAGTATTTT CSVAEQGDTQYF
TRBJ2-5 once TRBV5-1 - TGCGCCAGCAGCTTGGTACCAGGACAAGAGACCCAGTACTTC CASSLVPGQETQYF
TRBJ1-2 - TRBV5-1 - TGCGCCAGCAGCTCCGGGGAAGACGTGTATGGCTACACCTTC CASSSGEDVYGYTF
TRBJ2-3 - TRBV28 - TGTGCCAGCAGTTCTGGACACAGCACAGATACGCAGTATTTT CASSSGHSTDTQYF
TRBJ1-1 - TRBV6-4 - TGTGCCAGCAGTGAACGGGAGAACACTGAAGCTTTCTTT CASSERENTEAFF
TRBJ1-1 - TRBV30 TRBD1 TGTGCCTGGAGTGAGGGGGCATACACTGAAGCTTTCTTT CAWSEGAYTEAFF
TRBJ2-5 - TRBV9 TRBD2 TGTGCCAGCAGCACCCGAGGACTAGCGGTGGGAGAGACCCAGTACTTC CASSTRGLAVGETQYF
TRBJ1-2 - TRBV7-9 TRBD1 TGTGCCAGCAGCTTAATAGACAGGGGTTTTTTCTATGGCTACACCTTC CASSLIDRGFFYGYTF
TRBJ2-7 few TRBV7-6 TRBD2 TGTGCCAGCAGGGGGGAGGGGACCCTAGCCTACGAGCAGTACTTC CASRGEGTLAYEQYF
TRBJ2-7 - TRBV9 TRBD1 TGTGCCAGCAGCGCCGGACAGGGCGATTCCTACGAGCAGTACTTC CASSAGQGDSYEQYF
TRBJ2-2 - TRBV6-1 TRBD1 TGTGCCAGCATCCTACAGGGGGAATTCACCGGGGAGCTGTTTTTT CASILQGEFTGELFF
TRBJ1-5 - TRBV21-1 - TGTGCCAGCAGCTCAAGCGTGCCCAGGAGAAGGGGCCAGCCCCAGCATTTT CASSSSVPRRRGQPQHF
TRBJ2-2 - TRBV28 - TGTGCCAGCAGACTATCGAACACCGGGGAGCTGTTTTTT CASRLSNTGELFF
TRBJ2-1 - TRBV5-6 - TGTGCCAGCAGCTTGGTAGGGGGGGATTACAATGAGCAGTTCTTC CASSLVGGDYNEQFF
TRBJ2-1 - TRBV9 TRBD2 TGTGCCAGCAGCGTAGACGGGAGGGCGTACAATGAGCAGTTCTTC CASSVDGRAYNEQFF
TRBJ2-5 - TRBV9 - TGTGCCAGCAGCACTGACACGGAAGAGACCCAGTACTTC CASSTDTEETQYF
TRBJ2-3 - TRBV27 - TGTGCCAGCAGTTTTAAACTAGACACAGATACGCAGTATTTT CASSFKLDTDTQYF
TRBJ1-5 few TRBV4-1 TRBD1 TGCGCCAGCAGCCGAGAGTCGGGACAGAATAGCAATCAGCCCCAGCATTTT CASSRESGQNSNQPQHF
TRBJ2-2 - TRBV29-1 - TGCAGTGCGGGACAGTCGAACACCGGGGAGCTGTTTTTT CSAGQSNTGELFF
TRBJ2-2 once TRBV5-1 - TGCGCCAGCAGTACACAGGGAATGGGTAATACCGGGGAGCTGTTTTTT CASSTQGMGNTGELFF
TRBJ2-7 - TRBV7-9 TRBD1 TGTGCCAGCAGCTTAGCTGGACAGGGCTACGAGCAGTACTTC CASSLAGQGYEQYF
TRBJ2-1 - TRBV7-2 - TGTGCCAGCAGCCTAGACATTTACAATGAGCAGTTCTTC CASSLDIYNEQFF
TRBJ1-1 - TRBV7-3 TRBD1 TGTGCCAGCAGCTTGCACCGGGACAGGGGGGGGGACACTGAAGCTTTCTTT CASSLHRDRGGDTEAFF
TRBJ2-3 - TRBV25-1 TRBD2 TGTGCCAGCAGTGAATTCGTCGCTAGCGGGGCCAGCACAGATACGCAGTATTTT CASSEFVASGASTDTQYF
TRBJ1-5 - TRBV2 TRBD1 TGTGCCAGCAGTGAGACAGGGAGGAATCAGCCCCAGCATTTT CASSETGRNQPQHF
TRBJ1-1 - TRBV6-5 - TGTGCCAGCAGTTTTTCCAGGAACACTGAAGCTTTCTTT CASSFSRNTEAFF
TRBJ2-3 - TRBV10-2 TRBD2 TGCGCCAGCTCGCGGGGGGATACGCAGTATTTT CASSRGDTQYF
TRBJ1-2 - TRBV11-2 - TGTGCCAGCAGCTTAAGCGGACAGCTTAACTATGGCTACACCTTC CASSLSGQLNYGYTF
TRBJ2-1 - TRBV10-3 TRBD2 TGTGCCATCAGACCGGGACTAGCGAACAATGAGCAGTTCTTC CAIRPGLANNEQFF
TRBJ2-7 - TRBV7-3 TRBD1 TGTGCCAGCAGCTTAGGGACAGGGGGGGCCTACGAGCAGTACTTC CASSLGTGGAYEQYF
TRBJ1-2 few TRBV6-5 - TGTGCCAGCAGTTACTCAGGGGGCTATGGCTACACCTTC CASSYSGGYGYTF
TRBJ2-3 - TRBV6-5 - TGTGCCAGCAGAGACTGGACTGGGGAGGCAGATACGCAGTATTTT CASRDWTGEADTQYF
TRBJ2-6 once TRBV9 TRBD1 TGTGCCAGCAGCGTACCGAAGACCGGGACAGGGGACGTCCTGACTTTC CASSVPKTGTGDVLTF
TRBJ2-1 - TRBV10-3 TRBD2 TGTGCCATCAGTGAGACTAGCGGGAGGGAGGAGCAGTTCTTC CAISETSGREEQFF
TRBJ2-1 - TRBV27 TRBD2 TGTGCCAGCACCTCGACTAGCGGGAGTACTCAGCAGTTCTTC CASTSTSGSTQQFF
TRBJ2-7 - TRBV11-2 - TGTGCCAGCAGGTCCCTCAGGGACTTTGGCGAGCAGTACTTC CASRSLRDFGEQYF
TRBJ1-5 - TRBV19 - TGTGCCAGTAGTATACAGGGGTATCAGCCCCAGCATTTT CASSIQGYQPQHF
TRBJ1-3 - TRBV7-8 TRBD1 TGTGCCAGCAGCCAGAGGGGGCTCGGAAACACCATATATTTT CASSQRGLGNTIYF
TRBJ2-7 - TRBV29-1 TRBD2 TGCAGCGCCTCGGGTAACTGGCGGGAGCTTTCCTACGAGCAGTACTTC CSASGNWRELSYEQYF
TRBJ2-7 - TRBV11-3 TRBD2 TGTGCCAGCAGCTTAGATGGGCGGGAGACCAACTACGAGCAGTACTTC CASSLDGRETNYEQYF
TRBJ1-1 - TRBV9 - TGTGCCAGCAGCGTAGATGTGGGGGGGAACACTGAAGCTTTCTTT CASSVDVGGNTEAFF
TRBJ2-5 - TRBV6-1 TRBD2 TGTGCCAGCAGTGAACTAGCGGGAGGGCCAGAGACCCAGTACTTC CASSELAGGPETQYF
TRBJ2-5 - TRBV5-4 - TGTGCCATACAAGCTGGGCCCCGCCAAGAGACCCAGTACTTC CAIQAGPRQETQYF
TRBJ2-2 - TRBV5-5 TRBD2 TGTGCCAGCAGCCAGGGGACTAGCGCGAACACCGGGGAGCTGTTTTTT CASSQGTSANTGELFF
TRBJ2-5 - TRBV6-1 TRBD2 TGTGCCAGCAGCTGGGAGGGAGCAGAGACCCAGTACTTC CASSWEGAETQYF
TRBJ1-2 - TRBV9 - TGTGCCAGCAGCGTAGGGTCGGGTATTGATGGCTACACCTTC CASSVGSGIDGYTF
TRBJ1-4 - TRBV11-3 - TGTGCCAGCAGCTTAGATCCTACGGGTGAAAAACTGTTTTTT CASSLDPTGEKLFF
TRBJ2-7 - TRBV28 - TGTGCCAGCAGTGGACTTAAGAACTCCTACGAGCAGTACTTC CASSGLKNSYEQYF
TRBJ2-7 - TRBV2 - TGTGCCAGCGATGAGCCTCTCTCTTACGAGCAGTACTTC CASDEPLSYEQYF
TRBJ2-1 - TRBV29-1 TRBD1 TGCAGCGCTAACGCACCGGGACAGAATATCAATGAGCAGTTCTTC CSANAPGQNINEQFF
TRBJ2-5 - TRBV18 - TGTGCCAGCTCACCACCGTCAGACTGGGAAGAGACCCAGTACTTC CASSPPSDWEETQYF